Sequencing of this T cell receptor beta chain was carried out in a study of blood T cell repertoires in COVID-19 (TCRdb year 2020). At the level of the whole study: Samples covering the acute and convalescent phases of COVID-19 were provided by collaborators in the United States, Italy and Spain. The material from the prospective study consisted of cDNA or gDNA derived from T cells, B-cell-depleted T cells, or PBMCs. Subjects who had been exposed to COVID-19, were actively infected with it, or had recovered from it provided the deeply sampled blood TCRbeta repertoires that made up the dataset. The repertoires were released in a freely available public database meant as a resource for research on the immune response to SARS-CoV-2. Samples came from the ongoing ImmuneRACE study (first 160 participants) plus 1,254 subjects from 6 global collaborators. A de-identified subject ID, COVID-19 status, age in years and sex were almost always included in the sample metadata. Where HLA class I and class II types were available, the types were taken from metadata supplied by the sample provider, not from assay-based typing.

Broad study findings and their caveats: The amount of clinical and demographic metadata varied by source and participant and was provided uncurated.

TCRbeta CDR3 regions were amplified from genomic DNA by means of the immunoSEQ Assay, a bias-controlled multiplex PCR. As for the authors' bioinformatics: The number of nucleated cells in each sample was estimated by amplification of reference gene primers within the assay. To quantify the absolute abundance of each unique TCRbeta CDR3 rearrangement, sequence reads were collapsed and filtered. Productive Simpson clonality was computed per sample as the square root of Simpson's diversity index over productive rearrangements. TCRdb retrieved this table from immuneACCESS and kept in-frame rearrangements only. Not all clones are present; in checked studies, unresolved V genes account for under half, and no reason is known for the remainder. From that table come the V and J calls and clone size; the DNA was used to work out D and trimming. Across this sample there are roughly 82,000 clones, with approximately 82% seen only once. The ten most abundant clones make up about a sixth of the sample.

Concerning this clone itself: Its binding antigen is unknown. There are no base qualities to consult, and no much larger clone falls within one base.

Collaborating institutions collected whole blood in K2EDTA tubes following their own protocols. For TCRbeta analysis, collaborators shipped samples as frozen whole blood, isolated PBMCs, or DNA extracted from either of those sample types. From the cysteine through the phenylalanine, the CDR3 covers 15 amino acids. The kept DNA is CDR3 alone, 45 bases in frame from the first base. CDR1 is given as SGHRS and CDR2 as YFSETQ, both from the germline V gene. V sheds 4 bases and J sheds 5 bases, leaving 15 bases between their ends. The sequenced sample was peripheral blood. The sequence was collected from an older woman with acute or convalescent COVID-19. Here the chain combines TRBV5-1 and TRBJ2-2, with TRBD1 as a weak D call on 6 bases. CDR3 sequence: CASSQTGTSTGELFF. The DNA reads TGCGCCAGCAGCCAAACCGGGACAAGTACCGGGGAGCTGTTTTTT.